This TCR beta chain derives from a study of T cell responses to AZD1222 COVID-19 vaccine. Second doses at about 4 or about 12 weeks were pooled. The V gene's germline CDR1 is GTSNPN and CDR2 SVGIG (reference sequence). V was shortened by 0 bases and J by 12 bases, with 9 bases between the two germline ends. The CDR3 spans 11 residues. The table came from immunoSEQ multiplex PCR; TCRdb's copy has only in-frame clones and leaves some out. Among roughly 120,000 clones listed, around 84% were seen once. The sequence came from an adult who received the AZD1222 COVID-19 vaccine. Sequences were derived from peripheral blood, sampled 28 days after the second AZD1222 dose. The chain uses TRBV30 and TRBJ2-1, with D unresolved. CDR3 protein: CAWSVGSGQFF. In nucleotides, the CDR3 is TGTGCCTGGAGTGTAGGATCGGGGCAGTTCTTC.